This TCR beta chain was retrieved from a study of CD8 T cells in Susac syndrome. RNA was extracted with the RNeasy kit, and a quantity of roughly 0.5 to 1 ug was reverse transcribed using random hexamers. The amplification used immunoSEQ multiplex PCR on TCR beta CDR3; it spanned 54 Vbeta and 13 Jbeta. TCRdb analysed the immunoSEQ multiplex PCR reads with MiXCR anew, one entry per CDR3 protein. The profile covers 100,000 or so distinct CDR3 sequences, with 90% to 95% appearing a single time and about 0.28% taken by the ten largest. This sequence originates from a human donor with Susac syndrome. The specimen was CD4+ T cells from PBMCs.

The CDR3 spells CASSPPRDNTGELFF. CDR3 bases: TGTGCCAGCTCACCACCGCGGGATAACACCGGGGAGCTGTTTTTT. V gene TRBV18 combines with J gene TRBJ2-2, with D possibly TRBD2 on 6 matching bases. V shed 0 bases and J shed 2 bases, with 7 bases lying between them. The CDR3 spans 15 residues. The germline CDR1 and CDR2 sequences are KGHSH and LQKENI.